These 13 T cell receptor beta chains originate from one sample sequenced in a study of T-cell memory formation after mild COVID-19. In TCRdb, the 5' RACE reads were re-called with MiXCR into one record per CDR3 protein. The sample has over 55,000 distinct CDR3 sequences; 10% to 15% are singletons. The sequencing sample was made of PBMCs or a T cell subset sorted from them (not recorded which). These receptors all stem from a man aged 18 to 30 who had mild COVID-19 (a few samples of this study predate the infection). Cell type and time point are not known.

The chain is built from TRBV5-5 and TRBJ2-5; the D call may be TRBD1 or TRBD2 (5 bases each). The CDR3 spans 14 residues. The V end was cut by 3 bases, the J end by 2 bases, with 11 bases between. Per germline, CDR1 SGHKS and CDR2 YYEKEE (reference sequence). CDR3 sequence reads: CASSSRGMQETQYF. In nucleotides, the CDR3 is TGTGCCAGCAGCTCCCGGGGCATGCAAGAGACCCAGTACTTC.

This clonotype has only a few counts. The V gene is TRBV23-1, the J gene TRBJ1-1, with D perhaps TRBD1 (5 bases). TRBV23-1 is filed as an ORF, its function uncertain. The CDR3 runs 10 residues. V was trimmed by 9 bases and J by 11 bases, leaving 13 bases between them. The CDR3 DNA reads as TGCGCCAGACTCGGGGGGATGGCTTTCTTT. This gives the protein CARLGGMAFF.

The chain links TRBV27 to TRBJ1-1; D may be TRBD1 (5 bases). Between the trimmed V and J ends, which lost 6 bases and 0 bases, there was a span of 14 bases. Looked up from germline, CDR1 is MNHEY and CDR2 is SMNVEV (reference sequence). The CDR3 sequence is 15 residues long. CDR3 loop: CASSPGTYMNTEAFF. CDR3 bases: TGTGCCAGCAGCCCAGGGACTTACATGAACACTGAAGCTTTCTTT.

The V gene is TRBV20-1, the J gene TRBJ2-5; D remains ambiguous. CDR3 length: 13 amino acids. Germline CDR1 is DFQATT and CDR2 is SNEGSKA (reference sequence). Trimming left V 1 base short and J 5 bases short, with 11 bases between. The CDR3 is CSARGDSSETQYF. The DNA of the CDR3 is TGCAGTGCTAGAGGGGATAGCTCGGAGACCCAGTACTTC.

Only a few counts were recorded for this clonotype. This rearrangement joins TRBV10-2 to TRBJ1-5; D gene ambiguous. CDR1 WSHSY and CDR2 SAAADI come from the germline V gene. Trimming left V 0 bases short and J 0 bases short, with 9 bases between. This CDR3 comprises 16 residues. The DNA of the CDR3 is TGCGCCAGCAGTGAGTCCCCGGGGAATAGCAATCAGCCCCAGCATTTT. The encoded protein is CASSESPGNSNQPQHF.

The CDR3 sequence is CASSYSRQSNQPQHF. CDR3 coding DNA: TGTGCCAGCAGTTACTCGCGGCAAAGCAATCAGCCCCAGCATTTT. The chain has TRBV6-5 and TRBJ1-5; D unresolved. The germline V and J ends were trimmed by 0 bases and 1 base, with 7 bases remaining between them. CDR3 length: 15 amino acids. Germline V gives CDR1 MNHEY, CDR2 SVGAGI.

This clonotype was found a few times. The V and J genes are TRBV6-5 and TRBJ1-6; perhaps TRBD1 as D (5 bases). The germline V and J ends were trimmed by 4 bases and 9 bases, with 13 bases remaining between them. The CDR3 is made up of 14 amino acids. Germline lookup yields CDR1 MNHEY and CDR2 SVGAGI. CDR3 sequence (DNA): TGTGCCAGCAGTTTCGACAGAGGGCGTTCACCCCTCCACTTT. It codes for CASSFDRGRSPLHF.

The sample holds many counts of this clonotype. The CDR3 here is CASSPGQTEAFF. CDR3 DNA: TGTGCCAGCAGCCCCGGACAAACTGAAGCTTTCTTT. This chain uses TRBV7-9 with TRBJ1-1, with D possibly being TRBD1 (5 bases). Trimming removed 5 bases from V and 5 bases from J, with 9 bases in between. CDR3 size: 12 residues. In germline, CDR1 is SEHNR, CDR2 FQNEAQ (reference sequence).

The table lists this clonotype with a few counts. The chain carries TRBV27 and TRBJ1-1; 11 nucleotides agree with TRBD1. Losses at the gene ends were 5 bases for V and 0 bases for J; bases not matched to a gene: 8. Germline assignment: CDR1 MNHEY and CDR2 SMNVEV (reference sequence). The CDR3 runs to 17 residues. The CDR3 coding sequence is TGTGCCAGCAGTATAGGACAGGGGGCCGAGGTGAACACTGAAGCTTTCTTT. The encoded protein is CASSIGQGAEVNTEAFF.

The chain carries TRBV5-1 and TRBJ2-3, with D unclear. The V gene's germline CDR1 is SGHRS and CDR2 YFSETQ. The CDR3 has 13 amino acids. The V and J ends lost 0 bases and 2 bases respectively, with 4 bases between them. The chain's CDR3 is CASSLDFTDTQYF. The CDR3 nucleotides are TGCGCCAGCAGCTTGGACTTCACAGATACGCAGTATTTT.

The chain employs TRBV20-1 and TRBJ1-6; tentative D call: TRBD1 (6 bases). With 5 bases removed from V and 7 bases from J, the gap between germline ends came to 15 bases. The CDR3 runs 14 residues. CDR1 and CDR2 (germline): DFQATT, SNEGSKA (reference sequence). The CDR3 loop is CSAFPGQLNSPLHF. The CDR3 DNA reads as TGCAGTGCTTTTCCAGGACAGCTCAATTCACCCCTCCACTTT.

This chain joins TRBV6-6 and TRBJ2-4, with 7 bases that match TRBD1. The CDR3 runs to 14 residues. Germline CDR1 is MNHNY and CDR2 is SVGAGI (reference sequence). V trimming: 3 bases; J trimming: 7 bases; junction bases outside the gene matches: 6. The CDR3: CASSYSTGANIQYF. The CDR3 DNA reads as TGTGCCAGCAGTTATTCCACAGGGGCGAACATTCAGTACTTC.

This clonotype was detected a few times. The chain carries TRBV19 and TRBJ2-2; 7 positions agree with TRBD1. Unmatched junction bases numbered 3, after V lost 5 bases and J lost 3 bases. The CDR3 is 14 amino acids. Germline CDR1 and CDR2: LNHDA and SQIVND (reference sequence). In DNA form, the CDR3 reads TGTGCCAGTAGTCCAACAGGGGACACCGGGGAGCTGTTTTTT. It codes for CASSPTGDTGELFF.